The present T cell receptor (beta chain) was sequenced within a study of T-cell reconstitution after alpha-beta-depleted transplantation in children. This sample's TCRbeta library carried unique molecular identifier barcodes. Each CDR3 protein gets one entry after TCRdb re-called the PCR reads with MiXCR. The repertoire includes about 690,000 distinct CDR3 sequences, over 15% of them detected once, and 1.1% sits in the top ten. Germline CDR1 reads SGHNT; CDR2 reads YYREEE (reference sequence). The CDR3 extends over 14 amino acids. V was pared by 7 bases and J by 5 bases, with 18 bases between. This clonotype was detected many times.

The sequenced sample was PBMCs from the stem cell graft donor, obtained from the stem cell graft. The rearrangement joins TRBV5-4 to TRBJ2-5; a possible D gene is TRBD2 (6 bases). The receptor comes from a human donor who donated a stem cell graft to a child with acute myeloid leukemia. CDR3 sequence: CASRNNGGEETQYF. CDR3 nucleotides: TGTGCCAGCCGCAATAATGGAGGGGAGGAGACCCAGTACTTC. The complete variable domain, with remaining parts taken from reference TRBV5-4 and TRBJ2-5, reads ETGVTQSPTHLIKTRGQQVTLRCSSQSGHNTVSWYQQALGQGPQFIFQYYREEENGRGNFPPRFSGLQFPNYSSELNVNALELDDSALYLCASRNNGGEETQYFGPGTRLLVL.